This T cell receptor (beta chain) was documented in a study of CD4 T cell repertoires in COVID-19. This CDR3 has 15 amino acids. The V end was cut by 0 bases, the J end by 1 base, with 7 bases between. Germline V gives CDR1 SGHRS, CDR2 YFSETQ. The method was immunoSEQ multiplex PCR; TCRdb's version includes in-frame clones alone and lacks a portion of them. The sample records more than 20,000 clones, over 90% being singletons. These memory T cells were uncultured and sequenced directly after ex vivo isolation. The chain couples TRBV5-1 to TRBJ2-2, with no clear D. Sequencing was performed on circulating follicular helper CD4+ T cells (cTfh) from blood, taken before the COVID-19 pandemic. The clonotype was recovered from a human donor who had COVID-19. This chain's CDR3 is CASSLGRRNTGELFF. In DNA, the CDR3 is TGCGCCAGCAGCTTGGGTAGGAGGAACACCGGGGAGCTGTTTTTT. Full variable domain (missing parts from reference TRBV5-1 and TRBJ2-2): KAGVTQTPRYLIKTRGQQVTLSCSPISGHRSVSWYQQTPGQGLQFLFEYFSETQRNKGNFPGRFSGRQFSNSRSEMNVSTLELGDSALYLCASSLGRRNTGELFFGEGSRLTVL.